What follows are 22 T cell receptor beta chains derived from one specimen sequenced in a study of T-cell reconstitution after alpha-beta-depleted transplantation in children. Researchers prepared the TCRbeta library using unique molecular identifiers, the study reports. Via MiXCR, TCRdb re-called the PCR reads, giving one row per CDR3 protein. Of approximately 980,000 distinct CDR3 sequences in the sample, roughly 31% were seen once. Specimen: PBMCs, mostly from graft donor cells, collected 360 days after TCRalphabeta/CD19-depleted stem cell transplant. Receptors were obtained from a boy in the first two years of life who had a stem cell transplant for SCID, so the T cells may come from the graft donor.

The rearrangement uses TRBV4-2 and TRBJ2-3; 11 nucleotides align to TRBD2. Germline trimming cut 1 base from V and 5 bases from J; bases unmatched to any gene: 11. Germline V lookup: CDR1 LGHNA, CDR2 YNFKEQ. This CDR3 region has 18 residues. CDR3 DNA sequence: TGTGCCAGCAGCCAAGTGGGCTATAGCGGGGGGGCAGGAGATACGCAGTATTTT. Its protein is CASSQVGYSGGAGDTQYF.

The chain carries TRBV6-2 or TRBV6-3 and TRBJ1-3; no firm D call. V lost 6 bases and J 3 bases, leaving 6 bases between the germline ends. The CDR3 has 12 amino acids. Germline V gives CDR1 MNHEY, CDR2 SVGEGT. CDR3 sequence: CASSFNGNTIYF. The CDR3 nucleotides read TGTGCCAGCAGCTTTAATGGAAACACCATATATTTT.

The chain has TRBV6-1 and TRBJ2-7, with TRBD2 matching over 8 bases. CDR1 is MNHNS, CDR2 SASEGT, per germline. Trimming at V came to 5 bases and at J to 2 bases, leaving 8 bases not matched to a gene. The CDR3 covers 15 residues. For the CDR3, the DNA is TGTGCCAGCAGTAAGGAGCGGGGGCCCCCCTACGAGCAGTACTTC. This sequence encodes CASSKERGPPYEQYF.

This clonotype was picked up many times. The genes are TRBV6-5 and TRBJ2-1; 10 nucleotides line up with TRBD1. The CDR3 loop spans 15 amino acids. J gave up 7 bases and V 6 bases, and 9 bases lay outside the gene matches. CDR1 and CDR2 from the germline V gene are MNHEY and SVGAGI. The CDR3: CASSSGTGVLNEQFF. The CDR3 DNA sequence: TGTGCCAGCAGCTCTGGGACAGGGGTTTTAAATGAGCAGTTCTTC.

The chain employs TRBV2 and TRBJ2-7; a possible D gene is TRBD2 (5 bases). The V end lost 1 base, the J end lost 0 bases, and 13 bases lay between the germline ends. Germline V lookup: CDR1 SNHLY, CDR2 FYNNEI. The CDR3 runs to 16 residues. The chain's CDR3 is CASSEGWGEGSYEQYF. In nucleotides, the CDR3 is TGTGCCAGCAGTGAAGGTTGGGGTGAGGGCTCCTACGAGCAGTACTTC.

This chain uses TRBV7-8 with TRBJ2-5; the D gene is possibly TRBD2 (6 bases). This CDR3 contains 12 residues. Germline CDR1 reads SGHVS; CDR2 reads FQNEAQ. V dropped 8 bases and J dropped 2 bases, with 9 bases sitting between them. CDR3 sequence reads: CASVGGQETQYF. CDR3 bases: TGTGCCAGCGTTGGGGGGCAAGAGACCCAGTACTTC. The full variable domain, in which reference TRBV7-8 and TRBJ2-5 provide the parts outside the CDR3, is GAGVSQSPRYKVAKRGQDVALRCDPISGHVSLFWYQQALGQGPEFLTYFQNEAQLDKSGLPSDRFFAERPEGSVSTLKIQRTQQEDSAVYLCASVGGQETQYFGPGTRLLVL.

This sequence joins TRBV25-1 and TRBJ2-7; TRBD2 aligns across 13 bases. There are 16 residues in the CDR3. Germline values: CDR1 MGHDK, CDR2 SYGVNS. V lost 2 bases to trimming and J lost 5 bases; unmatched junction nucleotides: 6. The CDR3 DNA follows: TGTGCCAGCAGTGAACAACCGGGACTAGCGGGGAACGAGCAGTACTTC. It codes for CASSEQPGLAGNEQYF.

This clonotype was found a few times. The gene calls are TRBV20-1 and TRBJ1-5; possible D gene TRBD1, 5 bases. In germline, CDR1 is DFQATT, CDR2 SNEGSKA (reference sequence). There are 16 residues in the CDR3. Trimming removed 6 bases from V and 1 base from J, with 19 bases in between. CDR3 protein: CSAPGGGGWSNQPQHF. CDR3 nucleotides: TGCAGTGCCCCTGGGGGTGGGGGTTGGAGCAATCAGCCCCAGCATTTT.

This clonotype has a count of ten or more. CDR3 bases: TGTGCCAGCAGCTTAGGCCCACACACTGAAGCTTTCTTT. It is translated as CASSLGPHTEAFF. This chain links TRBV7-7 with TRBJ1-1, with no clear D. CDR1 SSHAT and CDR2 FNYEAQ come from the germline V gene (reference sequence). Trimming cost V 1 base and J 3 bases, with 6 bases left between them. CDR3 length equals 13 residues.

This chain connects TRBV12-3 or TRBV12-4 to TRBJ2-7; D is unresolved. There are 14 residues in the CDR3. V was trimmed by 2 bases and J by 5 bases, leaving 13 bases between them. CDR3 sequence (DNA): TGTGCCAGCAGTTTAAGAAGTGGGGTCGACGAGCAGTACTTC. This gives the protein CASSLRSGVDEQYF.

This clonotype appeared a few times. The chain has TRBV28 and TRBJ1-4; D unresolved. The CDR3 length is 14 residues. Trimming cost V 3 bases and J 5 bases, with 10 bases left between them. Germline V gene data show CDR1 as MDHEN and CDR2 as SYDVKM. The CDR3 protein is CASSLRDPNEKLFF. The CDR3 DNA reads as TGTGCCAGCAGTTTGAGAGACCCCAATGAAAAACTGTTTTTT. The complete variable domain, with remaining parts taken from reference TRBV28 and TRBJ1-4, reads DVKVTQSSRYLVKRTGEKVFLECVQDMDHENMFWYRQDPGLGLRLIYFSYDVKMKEKGDIPEGYSVSREKKERFSLILESASTNQTSMYLCASSLRDPNEKLFFGSGTQLSVL.

The CDR3 spells CASSLLQGSGNTIYF. For the CDR3, the DNA is TGTGCCAGCAGCCTATTGCAGGGATCTGGAAACACCATATATTTT. The chain couples TRBV3-1 to TRBJ1-3; a possible D gene is TRBD1 (5 bases). The V end lost 4 bases, the J end lost 1 base, and 11 bases lay between the germline ends. This CDR3 region has 15 residues. The germline V gene encodes CDR1 LGHDT and CDR2 YNNKEL (reference sequence).

This chain uses TRBV7-2 with TRBJ2-2; D is undetermined. CDR1 is SGHTA and CDR2 is FQGNSA in the germline V gene. This CDR3 is 16 amino acids long. V was cut by 2 bases and J by 0 bases, with 10 bases left in between. The CDR3 sequence is CASSLQYGANTGELFF. For the CDR3, the DNA is TGTGCCAGCAGCTTACAGTATGGGGCGAACACCGGGGAGCTGTTTTTT.

In this sample, this clonotype turned up a few times. The rearrangement uses TRBV3-1 and TRBJ2-3; 13 nucleotides line up with TRBD2. V shed 4 bases, J shed 7 bases, and the junction held 5 bases outside the gene matches. Germline V gives CDR1 LGHDT, CDR2 YNNKEL (reference sequence). The CDR3 is 15 amino acids. The CDR3 is CASSPTSGGSHTQYF. CDR3 DNA sequence: TGTGCCAGCAGCCCGACTAGCGGGGGGTCTCATACGCAGTATTTT.

The sample holds a few counts of this clonotype. The chain couples TRBV9 to TRBJ2-3; a weak D match, TRBD1 (5 bases). The length of the CDR3 is 15 residues. Between the trimmed V and J ends, which lost 3 bases and 1 base, there was a span of 12 bases. In germline, CDR1 is SGDLS, CDR2 YYNGEE. The CDR3 loop is CASSDTGSGTDTQYF. The CDR3 DNA reads as TGTGCCAGCAGCGATACAGGTTCGGGCACAGATACGCAGTATTTT.

This clonotype was seen more than once but under ten times. This chain uses TRBV7-9 with TRBJ2-1; possible D gene TRBD2, 6 bases. The V end was cut by 5 bases, the J end by 2 bases, with 13 bases between. This CDR3 is built from 15 residues. Germline V gene sequence: CDR1 SEHNR, CDR2 FQNEAQ (reference sequence). In DNA, the CDR3 is TGTGCCAGCAGCCGACTGGGCGGGGCCTACAATGAGCAGTTCTTC. This gives the protein CASSRLGGAYNEQFF.

The chain recombines TRBV12-3 or TRBV12-4 with TRBJ1-2; TRBD1 matches at 8 bases. Trimming cost V 7 bases and J 6 bases; bases outside gene matches: 7. The CDR3 runs to 13 residues. This chain's CDR3 is CASTPTGDHGYTF. In DNA, the CDR3 is TGTGCCAGCACCCCGACAGGGGACCATGGCTACACCTTC.

The CDR3 loop is CSASQIGTSEQYF. The DNA for the CDR3 is TGCAGTGCTAGTCAGATAGGGACTAGCGAGCAGTACTTC. The chain is built from TRBV20-1 and TRBJ2-7; 8 positions agree with TRBD2. Looked up from germline, CDR1 is DFQATT and CDR2 is SNEGSKA (reference sequence). V gave up 3 bases and J gave up 6 bases; unmatched junction bases: 7. There are 13 residues in the CDR3.

This rearrangement joins TRBV10-3 to TRBJ1-2; the match to TRBD1 covers 7 bases. Trimming took 5 bases from V and 5 from J; bases not matched to a gene: 17. Germline V gene sequence: CDR1 ENHRY, CDR2 SYGVKD. This CDR3 comprises 17 residues. CDR3 DNA sequence: TGTGCCATCAGTCCCGGATACAGGGGAAAACGAGGATATGGCTACACCTTC. This translates into CAISPGYRGKRGYGYTF.

This chain uses TRBV7-6 with TRBJ1-4; TRBD1 aligns across 8 bases. Germline V lookup: CDR1 SGHVS, CDR2 FNYEAQ. Trimming at V came to 1 base and at J to 10 bases, leaving 11 bases not matched to a gene. This CDR3 region has 16 residues. The CDR3 is CASSLESGGAPGKLFF. Here the CDR3 DNA reads TGTGCCAGCAGCTTAGAATCAGGGGGCGCGCCCGGAAAACTGTTTTTT.

In this sample, this clonotype turned up a few times. This sequence joins TRBV12-3 or TRBV12-4 and TRBJ2-3; D possibly corresponds to TRBD1 (6 bases). The length of the CDR3 is 12 residues. V shed 7 bases and J shed 4 bases, with 9 bases lying between them. CDR3 protein: CASNTGPDTQYF. The DNA for the CDR3 is TGTGCCAGCAATACAGGGCCAGATACGCAGTATTTT.

V gene TRBV7-8 combines with J gene TRBJ1-5; D is undetermined. This CDR3 is built from 14 residues. Germline lookup yields CDR1 SGHVS and CDR2 FQNEAQ. Trimming pared 5 bases from V and 1 base from J, leaving 9 bases between. CDR3 sequence reads: CASSRVSSNQPQHF. CDR3 bases: TGTGCCAGCAGCCGTGTTTCGAGCAATCAGCCCCAGCATTTT. The variable domain in full, completed from reference TRBV7-8 and TRBJ1-5, reads GAGVSQSPRYKVAKRGQDVALRCDPISGHVSLFWYQQALGQGPEFLTYFQNEAQLDKSGLPSDRFFAERPEGSVSTLKIQRTQQEDSAVYLCASSRVSSNQPQHFGDGTRLSIL.